The subject of this entry is one T cell receptor (beta chain). Its antigen is unidentified. The planned depth of sequencing spanned 1 in 200,000 to 1 in 1 million T cells. The data were produced by immunoSEQ multiplex PCR, yet TCRdb's version contains in-frame clones alone and is incomplete. This table holds some 200,000 clones, just under 80% found once. This entry belongs to a study of cytotoxic CD8 clonotypes in ibrutinib-treated CLL. Overall study: Response samples came after a median about 11 months of treatment, range 6 to 36. Samples yielded averages of approximately 260,000 productive templates and 94,000 or so productive rearrangements. Study-wide points: Public clonotypes were uncommon and contracted or stayed stable on treatment.

The CDR3 sequence is 15 residues long. V gave up 0 bases and J gave up 2 bases; unmatched junction bases: 1. Germline lookup yields CDR1 SGHAT and CDR2 FQDESV (reference sequence). The V call is TRBV11-1, the J call TRBJ2-1; 7 positions match TRBD2. The sequence was collected from a human donor with chronic lymphocytic leukemia. This specimen was PBMCs, taken after 12 months of ibrutinib treatment. CDR3 sequence (DNA): TGTGCCAGCAGCTTAGCGGGAGGGACCTACAATGAGCAGTTCTTC. Its translation is CASSLAGGTYNEQFF.